The 5 T cell receptor beta chains reported below all come from one sample, sequenced in a study of Graves' ophthalmopathy and Graves' hyperthyroidism. Investigators amplified TCR beta CDR3 regions from RNA transcripts. The library came from an HTBI-primed first-round RT-PCR and a second-round multiplex PCR. TCRdb used MiXCR to reprocess the multiplex PCR reads, holding one entry per CDR3 protein. The data show 900,000 to 1,200,000 distinct CDR3 sequences, around a third seen once. The sequenced material came from peripheral blood or thyroid tissue (not recorded which). The origin of the receptors is an adult man with Graves' hyperthyroidism.

The chain employs TRBV7-6 and TRBJ2-7; a weak D match, TRBD1 (8 bases). V lost 10 bases to trimming and J lost 3 bases, with 13 bases between them. The CDR3 consists of 12 residues. CDR1 and CDR2 (germline): SGHVS, FNYEAQ. The CDR3 protein is CATGGQGYEQYF. The CDR3 region has the DNA TGTGCCACGGGAGGACAGGGCTACGAGCAGTACTTC.

This sequence joins TRBV4-1 and TRBJ1-4; TRBD1 might be the D (6 bases). The CDR3 length is 16 residues. V dropped 2 bases and J dropped 11 bases, with 21 bases sitting between them. The V gene's germline CDR1 is MGHRA and CDR2 YSYEKL. This CDR3 is CASSQKGQFPEGKLFF. For the CDR3, the DNA is TGCGCCAGCAGCCAAAAAGGACAGTTCCCCGAGGGGAAACTGTTTTTT.

The chain joins TRBV6-5 to TRBJ2-7; 9 bases map to TRBD1. The CDR3 has 15 amino acids. Per the germline V gene, CDR1 is MNHEY and CDR2 is SVGAGI. V dropped 6 bases and J dropped 7; count of bases not matched to a gene: 13. The CDR3 loop is CASRPDGTGIYEQYF. The DNA for the CDR3 is TGTGCCAGCAGACCTGACGGGACAGGGATTTATGAGCAGTACTTC.

V and J are TRBV19 and TRBJ2-7; 7 bases match TRBD1. Germline V gene data show CDR1 as LNHDA and CDR2 as SQIVND (reference sequence). The junction had 7 bases not matched to a gene; V was cut back by 5 bases and J by 0 bases. CDR3 length: 15 residues. CDR3 in amino acids: CASSAAGDSSYEQYF. For the CDR3, the DNA is TGTGCCAGTAGTGCGGCCGGGGACAGCTCCTACGAGCAGTACTTC.

This clonotype was found once. A clone one base away is much larger, so this may be a read error. The chain combines TRBV20-1 with TRBJ1-4; D not resolved. The germline gives CDR1 DFQATT, CDR2 SNEGSKA (reference sequence). The V gene lost 2 bases and the J gene lost 8 bases, with 9 bases spanning the gap. The CDR3 is made up of 12 amino acids. CDR3 DNA sequence: TGCAGTGCTAGATATTTAGGGGAAAAACTGTTTTTT. Protein product: CSARYLGEKLFF.